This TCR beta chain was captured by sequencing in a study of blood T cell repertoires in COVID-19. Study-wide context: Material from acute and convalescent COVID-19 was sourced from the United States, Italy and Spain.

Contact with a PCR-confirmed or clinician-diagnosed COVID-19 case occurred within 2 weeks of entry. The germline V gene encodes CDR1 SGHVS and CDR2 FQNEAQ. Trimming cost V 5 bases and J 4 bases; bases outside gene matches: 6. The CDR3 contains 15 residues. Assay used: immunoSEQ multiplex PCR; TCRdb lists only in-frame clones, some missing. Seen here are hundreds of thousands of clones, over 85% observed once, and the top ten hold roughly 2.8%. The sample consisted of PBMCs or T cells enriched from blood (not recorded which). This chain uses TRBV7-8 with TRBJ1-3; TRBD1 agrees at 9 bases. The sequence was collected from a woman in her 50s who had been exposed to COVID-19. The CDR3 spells CASSAGTGFGNTIYF. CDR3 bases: TGTGCCAGCAGCGCCGGGACAGGGTTCGGAAACACCATATATTTT.